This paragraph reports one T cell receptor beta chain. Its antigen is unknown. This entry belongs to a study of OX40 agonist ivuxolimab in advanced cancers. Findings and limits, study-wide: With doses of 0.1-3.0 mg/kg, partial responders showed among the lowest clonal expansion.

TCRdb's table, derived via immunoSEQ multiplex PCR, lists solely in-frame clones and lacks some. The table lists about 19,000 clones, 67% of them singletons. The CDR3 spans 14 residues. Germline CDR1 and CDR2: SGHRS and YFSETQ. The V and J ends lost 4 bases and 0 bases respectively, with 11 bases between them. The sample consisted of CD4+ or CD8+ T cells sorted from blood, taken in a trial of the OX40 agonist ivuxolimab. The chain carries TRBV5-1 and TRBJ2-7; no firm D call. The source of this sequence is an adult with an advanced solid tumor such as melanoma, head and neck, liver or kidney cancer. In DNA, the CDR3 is TGCGCCAGCAGCGTGACTTCGTACTCCTACGAGCAGTACTTC. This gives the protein CASSVTSYSYEQYF.